The rows below give T cell receptor beta chains drawn from one sample of a study of human T cells and chemical hapten exposure. TCRdb called the RACE reads again in MiXCR, with one record for every CDR3 protein. The sample contains roughly 120,000 distinct CDR3 sequences, 9.2% of which appear only once. Material: whole blood, obtained in connection with sensitization to the hapten diphenylcyclopropenone (DPC). The receptor set was obtained from a middle-aged woman with alopecia areata. Some clones in this sample may be carry-over from other donors' samples. Each CDR3 is given without its conserved first and last residue.

TRBV6-5	TRBJ2-5	ASSHPGLADQETQY
TRBV10-1	TRBJ2-7	ASSDNVGGYEQY
TRBV12-3/TRBV12-4	TRBJ2-1	ASRSRDTYNEQF
TRBV29-1	TRBJ1-1	SVKGPRETEAF
TRBV7-9	TRBJ1-5	ASSLHGTGNQPQH
TRBV7-2	TRBJ1-4	ASSPPGQGYEKLF
TRBV29-1	TRBJ2-3	SLGESTADTQY
TRBV6-2/TRBV6-3	TRBJ1-5	ASSQPTGGNQPQH
TRBV5-1	TRBJ2-3	ASSLGRTPGRTDTQY
TRBV4-1	TRBJ1-2	ASSQDRTLGVYGYT
TRBV4-3	TRBJ2-7	ASSQGLAGLYEQY
TRBV4-3	TRBJ1-1	ASSVQGAFTEAF
TRBV7-9	TRBJ2-5	ASTGTGTSGPRGETQY
TRBV11-2	TRBJ2-7	ASSQQGQSYEQY
TRBV6-2/TRBV6-3	TRBJ1-6	ASRSGDYNSPLH
TRBV10-3	TRBJ1-2	AIGGRGDYPYGYT
TRBV10-3	TRBJ1-1	AISESNQRGEAF
TRBV11-2	TRBJ2-5	ASRRTLAETQY
TRBV27	TRBJ2-2	ASSFGGTGELF
TRBV4-1	TRBJ2-2	ASSLRWGSNTGELF
TRBV4-3	TRBJ1-4	ASSQDRRGRANEKLF
TRBV6-4	TRBJ2-2	ASSPSGEAGELF
TRBV18	TRBJ1-3	ASSPGQGLSGNTIY